These 22 T cell receptor beta chains originate from one sample sequenced in a study of long-term antiretroviral therapy in people with HIV. This was the immunoSEQ v3.0 assay at survey level. Generated by immunoSEQ multiplex PCR, the TCRdb table keeps only in-frame clones and is missing some. The table shows about 17,000 clones, with over 75% occurring only once. Sequenced material: unsorted PBMCs, taken 2.1 years before starting antiretroviral therapy. These receptors came from a man between 25 and 39 years old with HIV.

The chain is built from TRBV5-1 and TRBJ2-7; no definite D call. V was shortened by 3 bases and J by 5 bases, with 12 bases between the two germline ends. Germline CDR1 is SGHRS and CDR2 is YFSETQ. The CDR3 extends over 13 amino acids. Here the CDR3 DNA reads TGCGCCAGCAGCTCCCCCGATTCTAACGAGCAGTACTTC. Translating gives CASSSPDSNEQYF.

The rearrangement uses TRBV6-6 and TRBJ1-2; D gene unclear. From germline, CDR1 is MNHNY and CDR2 SVGAGI (reference sequence). V lost 7 bases, J lost 4 bases, and 13 bases lay in between. This CDR3 has 13 residues. CDR3 coding DNA: TGTGCCAGCATAGGAGGGAACGGCTATGGCTACACCTTC. Protein product: CASIGGNGYGYTF.

The genes are TRBV19 and TRBJ2-3, with a tentative D call TRBD1 (5 bases). There are 14 residues in the CDR3. The germline V gene encodes CDR1 LNHDA and CDR2 SQIVND (reference sequence). The V end was cut by 2 bases, the J end by 5 bases, with 11 bases between. The CDR3 DNA reads as TGTGCCAGTAGTATACAGGGTGGGATAGATACGCAGTATTTT. Amino acids: CASSIQGGIDTQYF.

By frequency in the sample, this clone is medium-sized. The chain has TRBV27 and TRBJ2-7; the D gene is possibly TRBD1 (6 bases). Trimming removed 9 bases at V and 5 bases at J, with 14 bases between. This CDR3 region has 12 residues. From germline, CDR1 is MNHEY and CDR2 SMNVEV (reference sequence). The CDR3 bases are TGTGCCAGTGGGGGCGGCGTGGACGAGCAGTACTTC. Encoded protein: CASGGGVDEQYF.

The gene calls are TRBV7-2 and TRBJ2-2; 11 nucleotides align to TRBD2. V shed 5 bases and J 6 bases; nucleotides not matched to a gene: 8. CDR3 length: 16 residues. CDR1 and CDR2 (germline): SGHTA, FQGNSA. The CDR3 sequence is CASSKLVAGGAGELFF. As DNA, the CDR3 is TGTGCCAGCAGCAAACTAGTAGCGGGAGGGGCCGGGGAGCTGTTTTTT. Drawing the rest from reference TRBV7-2 and TRBJ2-2, the complete variable domain is GAGVSQSPSNKVTEKGKDVELRCDPISGHTALYWYRQSLGQGLEFLIYFQGNSAPDKSGLPSDRFSAERTGGSVSTLTIQRTQQEDSAVYLCASSKLVAGGAGELFFGEGSRLTVL.

The chain is built from TRBV6-5 and TRBJ2-7, with D possibly TRBD2 on 6 matching bases. V was pared by 8 bases and J by 3 bases, with 20 bases between. CDR1 and CDR2 (germline): MNHEY, SVGAGI. CDR3 length: 15 amino acids. Here the CDR3 reads CASAVGTQLHYEQYF. CDR3 DNA sequence: TGTGCCAGCGCCGTGGGGACTCAACTACACTACGAGCAGTACTTC.

CDR3 DNA sequence: TGTGCCAGCAGCTTATTCCTAGGAACTGCTAAAAGCACAGATACGCAGTATTTT. Protein sequence: CASSLFLGTAKSTDTQYF. The chain combines TRBV7-8 with TRBJ2-3; D unclear. The V and J ends lost 2 bases and 0 bases respectively, with 18 bases between them. There are 18 residues in the CDR3. The germline gives CDR1 SGHVS, CDR2 FQNEAQ.

This chain joins TRBV7-3 and TRBJ1-5; D uncertain. Trimming removed 2 bases at V and 7 bases at J, with 6 bases between. This CDR3 has 12 residues. From germline, CDR1 is SGHTA and CDR2 FQGTGA. CDR3 nucleotide sequence: TGTGCCAGCAGCTTAGACGGACAGCCCCAGCATTTT. It is translated as CASSLDGQPQHF.

This chain joins TRBV11-2 and TRBJ2-7, with D perhaps matching TRBD2 (6 bases). Germline V CDR1 and CDR2: SGHAT, FQNNGV. The CDR3 has 15 amino acids. Trimming stripped 5 bases from V and 2 bases from J, with 16 bases between. The DNA of the CDR3 is TGTGCCAGCAGCCCCGCCGGGGGACTTACCTACGAGCAGTACTTC. This encodes CASSPAGGLTYEQYF.

The J gene is TRBJ2-7, the V gene TRBV27; TRBD2 is a possible D gene (6 bases). The CDR3 spans 16 residues. CDR1 and CDR2 (germline): MNHEY, SMNVEV (reference sequence). V was clipped by 6 bases and J by 3 bases, with 21 bases between them. This CDR3 is CASSSALSPGGYEQYF. CDR3 DNA sequence: TGTGCCAGCAGCTCTGCCTTATCCCCCGGGGGCTACGAGCAGTACTTC.

The rearrangement uses TRBV19 and TRBJ1-6, with TRBD1 as a possible D gene (6 bases). With 0 bases removed from V and 8 bases from J, the gap between germline ends came to 11 bases. Germline V lookup: CDR1 LNHDA, CDR2 SQIVND (reference sequence). The CDR3 has 15 residues. The CDR3 sequence: CASSIEGQSDSPLHF. The CDR3 DNA follows: TGTGCCAGTAGTATAGAAGGACAGTCCGATTCACCCCTCCACTTT.

This chain links TRBV18 with TRBJ2-7; D perhaps matches TRBD1 (6 bases). The germline gives CDR1 KGHSH, CDR2 LQKENI. The CDR3 spans 13 residues. Trimming pared 2 bases from V and 5 bases from J, leaving 10 bases between. The CDR3 DNA follows: TGTGCCAGCTCACCAAACAGGGATGACGAGCAGTACTTC. The encoded protein is CASSPNRDDEQYF.

The chain links TRBV15 to TRBJ1-1, with D perhaps matching TRBD1 (5 bases). Looked up from germline, CDR1 is LNHNV and CDR2 is YYDKDF (reference sequence). Trimming removed 0 bases at V and 1 base at J, with 21 bases between. The CDR3 is made up of 19 amino acids. The CDR3 sequence: CATSRDRTGTSIWNTEAFF. The CDR3 DNA reads TGTGCCACCAGCAGAGACCGCACGGGGACTTCAATTTGGAACACTGAAGCTTTCTTT.

This clone was recorded a few times. The V gene is TRBV10-3, the J gene TRBJ1-6; D perhaps matches TRBD1 (6 bases). CDR3 size: 15 residues. The germline CDR1 and CDR2 sequences are ENHRY and SYGVKD. Trimming pared 10 bases from V and 6 bases from J, leaving 19 bases between. In nucleotides, the CDR3 is TGTGCCAACCTAACAGGGCCGGAGATTAATTCACCCCTCCACTTT. It codes for CANLTGPEINSPLHF.

This rearrangement joins TRBV27 to TRBJ2-7; the match to TRBD1 covers 8 bases. The CDR3 length is 14 residues. Germline assignment: CDR1 MNHEY and CDR2 SMNVEV (reference sequence). J gave up 5 bases and V 5 bases, and 8 bases lay outside the gene matches. The CDR3 DNA reads as TGTGCCAGCAGTCCGACCGGGACAGGCAACGAGCAGTACTTC. It translates to CASSPTGTGNEQYF.

The rearrangement joins TRBV7-8 to TRBJ1-3; 12 bases line up with TRBD1. Trimming cost V 1 base and J 2 bases; bases outside gene matches: 6. The CDR3 spans 18 residues. Germline values: CDR1 SGHVS, CDR2 FQNEAQ. The CDR3 protein is CASSLVGGTGGPGNTIYF. CDR3 nucleotides: TGTGCCAGCAGCTTAGTGGGCGGGACAGGGGGCCCTGGAAACACCATATATTTT.

In this sample, this clone is medium-sized. The chain uses TRBV7-9 and TRBJ2-1; 9 bases are a match to TRBD1. Trimming cost V 2 bases and J 6 bases; bases outside gene matches: 5. This CDR3 region has 15 residues. Looked up from germline, CDR1 is SEHNR and CDR2 is FQNEAQ (reference sequence). The CDR3 DNA reads as TGTGCCAGCAGCTTATGGGACAGGGATGCCAATGAGCAGTTCTTC. This encodes CASSLWDRDANEQFF.

The genes are TRBV18 and TRBJ1-1; 8 nucleotides match TRBD1. Trimming at V came to 8 bases and at J to 2 bases, leaving 4 bases not matched to a gene. This CDR3 contains 13 residues. Germline V gene data show CDR1 as KGHSH and CDR2 as LQKENI. For the CDR3, the DNA is TGTGCCAGCGGACAGGGCTCTAACACTGAAGCTTTCTTT. Protein: CASGQGSNTEAFF. Based on the CDR3 plus reference TRBV18 and TRBJ1-1, the full variable domain is NAGVMQNPRHLVRRRGQEARLRCSPMKGHSHVYWYRQLPEEGLKFMVYLQKENIIDESGMPKERFSAEFPKEGPSILRIQQVVRGDSAAYFCASGQGSNTEAFFGQGTRLTVV.

The chain uses TRBV7-9 and TRBJ2-7; D unresolved. This CDR3 region has 15 residues. The germline V and J ends were trimmed by 7 bases and 1 base, with 17 bases remaining between them. CDR1 is SEHNR and CDR2 is FQNEAQ in the germline V gene (reference sequence). The CDR3 sequence: CASIEFRADSYEQYF. As DNA, the CDR3 is TGTGCCAGCATCGAATTTCGCGCCGATTCCTACGAGCAGTACTTC.

The J gene is TRBJ2-1, the V gene TRBV13; D gene unclear. Germline loops: CDR1 PRHDT, CDR2 FYEKMQ (reference sequence). The CDR3 is 20 amino acids. With 0 bases removed from V and 5 bases from J, the gap between germline ends came to 26 bases. The CDR3 is CASSLGYERRRNRLDNEQFF. The CDR3 coding sequence is TGTGCCAGCAGCTTAGGATATGAGCGAAGGCGGAATAGGTTAGACAATGAGCAGTTCTTC.

CDR3: CASSPPEVGDEQFF. The DNA of the CDR3 is TGTGCCAGCTCACCACCGGAGGTCGGGGATGAGCAGTTCTTC. V usage is TRBV18 and J usage is TRBJ2-1, with D possibly matching TRBD2 (5 bases). This CDR3 has 14 amino acids. From germline, CDR1 is KGHSH and CDR2 LQKENI. Trimming stripped 0 bases from V and 8 bases from J, with 11 bases between.

This rearrangement joins TRBV10-2 to TRBJ1-1, with a possible D match to TRBD1 (6 bases). Between the trimmed V and J ends, which lost 6 bases and 0 bases, there was a span of 14 bases. The CDR3 has 15 amino acids. Per the germline V gene, CDR1 is WSHSY and CDR2 is SAAADI. The CDR3 coding sequence is TGCGCCAGCAGACCCAATGGACAGCTGAACACTGAAGCTTTCTTT. It codes for CASRPNGQLNTEAFF.